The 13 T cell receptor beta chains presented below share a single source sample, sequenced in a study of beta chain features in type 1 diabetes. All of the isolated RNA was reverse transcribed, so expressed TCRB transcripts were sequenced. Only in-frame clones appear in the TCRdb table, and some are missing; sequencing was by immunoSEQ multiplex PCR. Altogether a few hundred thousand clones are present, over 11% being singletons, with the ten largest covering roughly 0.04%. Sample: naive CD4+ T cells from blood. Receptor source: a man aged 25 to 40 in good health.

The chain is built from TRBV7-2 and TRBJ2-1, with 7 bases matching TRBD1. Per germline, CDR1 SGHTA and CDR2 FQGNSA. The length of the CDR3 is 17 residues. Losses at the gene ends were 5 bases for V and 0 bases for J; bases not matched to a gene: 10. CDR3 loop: CASSPFLGGASYNEQFF. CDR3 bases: TGTGCCAGCAGCCCTTTCCTAGGGGGCGCCTCCTACAATGAGCAGTTCTTC.

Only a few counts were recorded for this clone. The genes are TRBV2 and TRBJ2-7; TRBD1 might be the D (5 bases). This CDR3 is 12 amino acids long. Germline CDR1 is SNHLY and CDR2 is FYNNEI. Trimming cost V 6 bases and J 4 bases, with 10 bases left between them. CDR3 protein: CASSDDRYEQYV. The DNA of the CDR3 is TGTGCCAGCAGCGATGACAGATACGAGCAGTACGTC.

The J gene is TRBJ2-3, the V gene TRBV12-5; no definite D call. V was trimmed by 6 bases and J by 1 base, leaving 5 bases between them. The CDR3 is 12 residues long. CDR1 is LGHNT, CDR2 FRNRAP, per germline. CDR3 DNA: TGTGCTAGTGGCGTGGGCACAGATACGCAGTATTTT. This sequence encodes CASGVGTDTQYF.

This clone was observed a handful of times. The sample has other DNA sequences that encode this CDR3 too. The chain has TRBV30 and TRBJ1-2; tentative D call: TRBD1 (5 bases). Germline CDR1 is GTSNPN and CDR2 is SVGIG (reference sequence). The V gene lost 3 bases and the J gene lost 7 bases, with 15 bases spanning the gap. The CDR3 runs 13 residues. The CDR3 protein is CAWSPRGWGGYTF. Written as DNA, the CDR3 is TGTGCCTGGAGCCCACGGGGGTGGGGTGGCTACACCTTC. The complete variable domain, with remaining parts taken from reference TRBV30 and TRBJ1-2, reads SQTIHQWPATLVQPVGSPLSLECTVEGTSNPNLYWYRQAAGRGLQLLFYSVGIGQISSEVPQNLSASRPQDRQFILSSKKLLLSDSGFYLCAWSPRGWGGYTFGSGTRLTVV.

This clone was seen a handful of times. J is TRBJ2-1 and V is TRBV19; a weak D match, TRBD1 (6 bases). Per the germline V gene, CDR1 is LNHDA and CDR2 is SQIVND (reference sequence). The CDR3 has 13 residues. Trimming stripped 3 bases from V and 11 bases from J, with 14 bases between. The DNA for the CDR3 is TGTGCCAGTAGTATGGGTGACAGGATTAAGCAGTTCTTC. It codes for CASSMGDRIKQFF.

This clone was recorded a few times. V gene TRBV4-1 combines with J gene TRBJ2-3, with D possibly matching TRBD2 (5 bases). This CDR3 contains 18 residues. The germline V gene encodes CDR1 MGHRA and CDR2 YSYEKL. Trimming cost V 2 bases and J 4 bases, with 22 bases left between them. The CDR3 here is CASSQLPHVVARPDTQYF. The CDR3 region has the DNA TGCGCCAGCAGCCAACTTCCCCATGTGGTAGCGAGACCAGATACGCAGTATTTT.

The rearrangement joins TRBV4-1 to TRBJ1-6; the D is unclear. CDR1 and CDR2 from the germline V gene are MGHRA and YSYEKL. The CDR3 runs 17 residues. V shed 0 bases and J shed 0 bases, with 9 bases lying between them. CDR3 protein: CASSQEPLSSYNSPLHF. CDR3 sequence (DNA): TGCGCCAGCAGCCAAGAACCGTTGAGCTCCTATAATTCACCCCTCCACTTT.

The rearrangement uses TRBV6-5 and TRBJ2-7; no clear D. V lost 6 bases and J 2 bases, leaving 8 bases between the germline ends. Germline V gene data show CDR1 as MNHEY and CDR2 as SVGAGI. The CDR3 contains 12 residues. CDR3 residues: CASRASPYEQYF. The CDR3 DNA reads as TGTGCCAGCAGGGCCAGTCCCTACGAGCAGTACTTC.

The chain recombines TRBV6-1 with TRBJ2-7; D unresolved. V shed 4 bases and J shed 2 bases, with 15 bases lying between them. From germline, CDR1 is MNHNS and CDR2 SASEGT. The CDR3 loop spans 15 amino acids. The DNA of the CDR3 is TGTGCCAGCAGTGCGAAGCAGGTGGGGACCTACGAGCAGTACGTC. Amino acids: CASSAKQVGTYEQYV.

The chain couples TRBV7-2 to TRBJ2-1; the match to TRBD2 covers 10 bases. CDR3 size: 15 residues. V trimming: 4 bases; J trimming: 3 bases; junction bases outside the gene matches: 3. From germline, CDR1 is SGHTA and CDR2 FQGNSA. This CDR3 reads CASSSGTSDYNEQFF. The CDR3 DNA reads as TGTGCCAGCAGCTCCGGGACTAGCGACTACAATGAGCAGTTCTTC.

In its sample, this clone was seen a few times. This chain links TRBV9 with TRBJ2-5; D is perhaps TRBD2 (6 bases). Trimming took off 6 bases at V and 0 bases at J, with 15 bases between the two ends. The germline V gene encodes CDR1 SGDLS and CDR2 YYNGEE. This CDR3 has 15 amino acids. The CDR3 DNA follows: TGTGCCAGCACCGATACCGGGGGAGACCAAGAGACCCAGTACTTC. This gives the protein CASTDTGGDQETQYF.

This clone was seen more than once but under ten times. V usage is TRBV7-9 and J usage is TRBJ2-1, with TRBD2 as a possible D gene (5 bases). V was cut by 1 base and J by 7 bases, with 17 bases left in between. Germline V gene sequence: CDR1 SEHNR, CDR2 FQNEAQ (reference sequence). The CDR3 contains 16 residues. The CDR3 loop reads CASSLGVATFRNEQFF. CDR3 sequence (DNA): TGTGCCAGCAGCTTAGGGGTAGCGACCTTCCGTAATGAGCAGTTCTTC.

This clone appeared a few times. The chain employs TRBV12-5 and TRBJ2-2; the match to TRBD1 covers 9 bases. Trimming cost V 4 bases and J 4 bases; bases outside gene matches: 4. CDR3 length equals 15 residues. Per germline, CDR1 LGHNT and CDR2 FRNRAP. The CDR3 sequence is CASGSGTGLTGELFF. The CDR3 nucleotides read TGTGCTAGTGGTTCCGGGACAGGGCTCACCGGGGAGCTGTTTTTT.